These 22 T cell receptor beta chains were all obtained from the same sample, sequenced in a study of T cells in Graves' hyperthyroidism and ophthalmopathy. TCR beta CDR3 sequences were amplified from RNA transcripts. TCR CDR3 underwent first-round RT-PCR with the HTBI primer set. TCRdb re-analysed the multiplex PCR reads in MiXCR, keeping a single row per CDR3 protein. There are 700,000 to 950,000 distinct CDR3 sequences in the sample; 30% to 40% occur only once, and around 30% lies in the top ten. Sequenced: blood. These TCRs come from a woman in her forties with Graves' hyperthyroidism.

CDR3 residues: CSASSSESSYEQYF. The CDR3 nucleotides are TGCAGTGCTTCTTCTAGCGAAAGCTCCTACGAGCAGTACTTC. The rearrangement joins TRBV20-1 to TRBJ2-7; D perhaps matches TRBD2 (6 bases). In germline, CDR1 is DFQATT, CDR2 SNEGSKA (reference sequence). This CDR3 is 14 amino acids long. Trimming removed 5 bases from V and 0 bases from J, with 14 bases in between.

This clonotype was observed many times. J is TRBJ1-5 and V is TRBV20-1; 9 bases agree with TRBD1. Germline CDR1 is DFQATT and CDR2 is SNEGSKA (reference sequence). CDR3 length equals 13 residues. J was trimmed by 7 bases and V by 5 bases; bases with no gene match: 6. In DNA, the CDR3 is TGCAGTGCTGGACAGGGGATGCAACAGCCCCAGCATTTT. This gives the protein CSAGQGMQQPQHF.

The table lists this clonotype with a few counts. The V call is TRBV6-5, the J call TRBJ1-1; D gene uncertain. CDR1 MNHEY and CDR2 SVGAGI come from the germline V gene. The CDR3 consists of 13 residues. With 6 bases removed from V and 4 bases from J, the gap between germline ends came to 12 bases. The CDR3, as DNA: TGTGCCAGCAGACCCGCGGGGAGCACTGAAGCTTTCTTT. The encoded protein is CASRPAGSTEAFF.

CDR3: CATSDLRGPTNTDTQYF. The DNA of the CDR3 is TGTGCCACCAGTGATTTGCGTGGACCCACAAACACAGATACGCAGTATTTT. The gene calls are TRBV24-1 and TRBJ2-3; the D is unclear. The CDR3 length is 17 residues. Germline lookup yields CDR1 KGHDR and CDR2 SFDVKD. The V end was cut by 0 bases, the J end by 2 bases, with 14 bases between.

This clonotype has a single count. The rearrangement uses TRBV11-3 and TRBJ1-3; D gene unclear. CDR1 and CDR2 from the germline V gene are SGHNT and YENEEA. V was clipped by 5 bases and J by 0 bases, with 11 bases between them. This CDR3 is built from 15 residues. CDR3 sequence reads: CASSQTWSSGNTIYF. The CDR3 bases are TGTGCCAGCAGCCAAACGTGGAGCTCTGGAAACACCATATATTTT.

As concerns this clonotype: Without the conserved terminal phenylalanine or tryptophan, this CDR3 likely stems from a read error. The J gene is TRBJ1-2, the V gene TRBV20-1; D unclear. Germline V gives CDR1 DFQATT, CDR2 SNEGSKA (reference sequence). V lost 0 bases and J 6 bases, leaving 17 bases between the germline ends. There are 15 residues in the CDR3. The CDR3 DNA follows: TGCAGTGCTAGAGATCACGGGGAATGGGATCATGGCTACACCTCC. Protein product: CSARDHGEWDHGYTS.

This clonotype was picked up many times. This rearrangement joins TRBV10-1 to TRBJ1-2; no firm D call. Trimming took 8 bases from V and 8 from J, leaving 18 bases between them. The CDR3 sequence is 13 residues long. Per the germline V gene, CDR1 is WNHNN and CDR2 is SYGVQD (reference sequence). The CDR3 coding sequence is TGCGCCAGCCGCGGGGAGGGCTTCGGAGGCTACACCTTC. Amino acids: CASRGEGFGGYTF.

The chain employs TRBV9 and TRBJ2-2, with TRBD1 as a possible D gene (6 bases). The CDR3 is 15 residues long. V lost 4 bases to trimming and J lost 2 bases, with 12 bases between them. The V gene's germline CDR1 is SGDLS and CDR2 YYNGEE. CDR3 sequence: CASSRGKGNTGELFF. The CDR3 region has the DNA TGTGCCAGCAGCAGGGGGAAGGGTAACACCGGGGAGCTGTTTTTT.

Turning to this clonotype: A read error may produce the germline difference seen at one junction end. The CDR3 reads CASSLGGGFAGELFF. DNA of the CDR3: TGCGCCAGCAGCCTCGGGGGGGGTTTCGCCGGGGAGCTGTTTTTT. The chain couples TRBV5-4 to TRBJ2-2, with 8 bases lining up with TRBD2. The length of the CDR3 is 15 residues. Germline V gene sequence: CDR1 SGHNT, CDR2 YYREEE (reference sequence).

The rearrangement uses TRBV19 and TRBJ2-3; D not certain. CDR3 length: 14 amino acids. V dropped 5 bases and J dropped 2 bases, with 11 bases sitting between them. In germline, CDR1 is LNHDA, CDR2 SQIVND (reference sequence). This CDR3 is CASSPNEDTDTQYF. The DNA for the CDR3 is TGTGCCAGTAGTCCCAACGAGGACACAGATACGCAGTATTTT.

J is TRBJ1-3 and V is TRBV14; D might be TRBD1 (5 bases). Germline V gives CDR1 SGHDN, CDR2 FVKESK. V lost 4 bases and J lost 0, with 19 bases in between. The CDR3 runs to 18 residues. This chain's CDR3 is CASSLSQQQESSGNTIYF. Here the CDR3 DNA reads TGTGCCAGCAGCCTCAGCCAACAACAGGAAAGCTCTGGAAACACCATATATTTT.

Concerning this clonotype: One end of the junction fails to match germline, which may point to a read error. The V call is TRBV5-1, the J call TRBJ1-1, with D perhaps matching TRBD1 (5 bases). Per the germline V gene, CDR1 is SGHRS and CDR2 is YFSETQ. CDR3 length equals 17 residues. The CDR3 nucleotides read TGTGCCAGCAGCCAGGATCTGGACATTAATAGAATCGCTGAAGCTTTCTTT. Protein: CASSQDLDINRIAEAFF.

Here the CDR3 reads CASSPGHFYEQYF. The CDR3 region has the DNA TGTGCCAGTAGCCCGGGACATTTCTACGAGCAGTACTTC. This rearrangement joins TRBV19 to TRBJ2-7, with D maybe TRBD1 (6 bases). Trimming removed 6 bases at V and 3 bases at J, with 12 bases between. Germline V gene lookup returns CDR1 LNHDA and CDR2 SQIVND (reference sequence). This CDR3 has 13 residues.

The chain is built from TRBV12-3 or TRBV12-4 and TRBJ1-1; 8 nucleotides match TRBD1. Germline trimming cut 6 bases from V and 7 bases from J; bases unmatched to any gene: 13. This CDR3 comprises 15 residues. The CDR3 nucleotides are TGTGCCAGCAGCCAAGGACAGGGCATCATAGTTGAAGCTTTCTTT. This sequence encodes CASSQGQGIIVEAFF.

V and J are TRBV5-1 and TRBJ2-7; D gene unclear. Trimming removed 4 bases at V and 5 bases at J, with 19 bases between. This CDR3 spans 15 amino acids. The germline gives CDR1 SGHRS, CDR2 YFSETQ. CDR3 sequence (DNA): TGCGCCAGCAGCCCCCGGAGAGTGATCGAAAACGAGCAGTACTTC. It specifies CASSPRRVIENEQYF.

A remark on this clonotype: As the CDR3 is not closed by the conserved phenylalanine or tryptophan, this likely results from a read error. The chain couples TRBV7-2 to TRBJ2-7; D may be TRBD2 (6 bases). Germline V gene data show CDR1 as SGHTA and CDR2 as FQGNSA. The CDR3 is 14 amino acids. Trimming stripped 4 bases from V and 3 bases from J, with 13 bases between. CDR3 DNA: TGTGCCAGCAGCTCGGAGGGCGGAAGCTACGAGCAGTACCTC. Translating gives CASSSEGGSYEQYL.

This clonotype was detected a few times. V usage is TRBV7-9 and J usage is TRBJ2-2, with D perhaps matching TRBD1 (5 bases). Between the trimmed V and J ends, which lost 6 bases and 2 bases, there was a span of 16 bases. The CDR3 is made up of 16 amino acids. Germline assignment: CDR1 SEHNR and CDR2 FQNEAQ (reference sequence). For the CDR3, the DNA is TGTGCCAGCAGGGATAAGACAGAACTCAACACCGGGGAGCTGTTTTTT. It yields the protein CASRDKTELNTGELFF.

The sample holds one count of this clonotype. Since a much larger clone is just one base distant, this may be a read error. V is TRBV10-3 and J is TRBJ1-3; a possible D gene is TRBD1 (6 bases). Germline lookup yields CDR1 ENHRY and CDR2 SYGVKD. V gave up 1 base and J gave up 2 bases, with 15 bases separating them. The CDR3 extends over 17 amino acids. The CDR3 reads CAISEFPSGDPGNTIYF. CDR3 sequence (DNA): TGTGCCATCAGTGAGTTCCCCTCAGGGGACCCTGGAAACACCATATATTTT.

This clonotype was observed a few times. This chain joins TRBV3-1 and TRBJ1-2; D gene uncertain. V was trimmed by 0 bases and J by 5 bases, leaving 13 bases between them. Germline assignment: CDR1 LGHDT and CDR2 YNNKEL (reference sequence). The CDR3 length is 15 residues. Here the CDR3 reads CASSQDHQAVYGYTF. The CDR3 DNA sequence: TGTGCCAGCAGCCAAGATCACCAGGCGGTTTATGGCTACACCTTC. Using reference TRBV3-1 and TRBJ1-2 for the parts outside the CDR3, the full variable domain is DTAVSQTPKYLVTQMGNDKSIKCEQNLGHDTMYWYKQDSKKFLKIMFSYNNKELIINETVPNRFSPKSPDKAHLNLHINSLELGDSAVYFCASSQDHQAVYGYTFGSGTRLTVV.

The chain joins TRBV5-6 to TRBJ2-2; D gene uncertain. Germline V lookup: CDR1 SGHDT, CDR2 YYEEEE. V lost 4 bases, J lost 6 bases, and 13 bases lay in between. The CDR3 covers 14 residues. CDR3 protein: CASSLDPRAGELFF. The CDR3, as DNA: TGTGCCAGCAGCCTGGACCCTAGGGCCGGGGAGCTGTTTTTT.

The rearrangement links TRBV7-6 to TRBJ1-2, with D uncertain. CDR1 is SGHVS and CDR2 is FNYEAQ in the germline V gene. Trimming shortened V by 6 bases and J by 2 bases, and 16 bases separated the two germline ends. The CDR3 sequence is 15 residues long. In DNA, the CDR3 is TGTGCCAGCAGTTTAAGAGGGCCTTTCAACTATGGCTACACCTTC. Translating it yields CASSLRGPFNYGYTF. Full variable domain (remainder filled in from reference TRBV7-6 and TRBJ1-2): GAGVSQSPRYKVTKRGQDVALRCDPISGHVSLYWYRQALGQGPEFLTYFNYEAQQDKSGLPNDRFSAERPEGSISTLTIQRTEQRDSAMYRCASSLRGPFNYGYTFGSGTRLTVV.

This chain links TRBV10-3 with TRBJ1-2; D remains unclear. Trimming took 0 bases from V and 8 from J, leaving 10 bases between them. The germline V gene encodes CDR1 ENHRY and CDR2 SYGVKD. The CDR3 loop spans 13 amino acids. The CDR3 DNA follows: TGTGCCATCAGTGAGTCTTTTACAAGAGGCTACACCTTC. Amino acids: CAISESFTRGYTF.